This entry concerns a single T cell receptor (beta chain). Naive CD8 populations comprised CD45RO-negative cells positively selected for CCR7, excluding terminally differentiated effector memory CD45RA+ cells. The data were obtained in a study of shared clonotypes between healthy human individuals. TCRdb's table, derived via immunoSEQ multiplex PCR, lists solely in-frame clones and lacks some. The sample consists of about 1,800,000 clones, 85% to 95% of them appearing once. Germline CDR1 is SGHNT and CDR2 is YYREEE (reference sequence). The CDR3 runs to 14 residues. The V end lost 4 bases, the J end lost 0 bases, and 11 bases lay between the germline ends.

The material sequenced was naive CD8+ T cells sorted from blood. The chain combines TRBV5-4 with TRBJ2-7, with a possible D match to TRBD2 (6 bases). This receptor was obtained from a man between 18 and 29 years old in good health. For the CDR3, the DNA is TGTGCCAGCAGCGAGCCCGGGAGCTCCTACGAGCAGTACTTC. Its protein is CASSEPGSSYEQYF.